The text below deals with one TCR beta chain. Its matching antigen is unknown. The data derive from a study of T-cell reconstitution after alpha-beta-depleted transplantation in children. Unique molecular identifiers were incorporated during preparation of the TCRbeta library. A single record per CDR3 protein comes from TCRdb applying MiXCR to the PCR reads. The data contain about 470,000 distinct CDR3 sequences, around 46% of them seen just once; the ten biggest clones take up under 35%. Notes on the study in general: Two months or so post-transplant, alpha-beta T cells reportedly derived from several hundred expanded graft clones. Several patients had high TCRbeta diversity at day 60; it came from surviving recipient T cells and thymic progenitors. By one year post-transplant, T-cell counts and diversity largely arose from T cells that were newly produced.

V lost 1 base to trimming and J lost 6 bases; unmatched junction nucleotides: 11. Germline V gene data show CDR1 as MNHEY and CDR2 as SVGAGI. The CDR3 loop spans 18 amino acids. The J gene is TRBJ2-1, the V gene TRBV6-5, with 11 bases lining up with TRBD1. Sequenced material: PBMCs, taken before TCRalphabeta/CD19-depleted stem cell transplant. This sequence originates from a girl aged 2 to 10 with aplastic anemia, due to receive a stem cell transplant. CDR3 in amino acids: CASSYYPPGQGVGNEQFF. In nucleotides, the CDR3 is TGTGCCAGCAGTTACTATCCCCCGGGACAGGGGGTGGGCAATGAGCAGTTCTTC.